These 23 T cell receptor beta chains came from one sample sequenced in a study of blood T cell repertoires in COVID-19. TCRdb's copy holds only in-frame clones and misses some; the assay was immunoSEQ multiplex PCR. Of tens of thousands of clones listed, around 83% are singletons. Sequenced sample: peripheral blood. These receptor sequences come from a man aged 45-65 years with COVID-19, enrolled during active disease.

J is TRBJ1-6 and V is TRBV9; 8 nucleotides align to TRBD1. Per germline, CDR1 SGDLS and CDR2 YYNGEE. The CDR3 sequence is 15 residues long. Trimming cost V 3 bases and J 9 bases; bases outside gene matches: 8. The CDR3 reads CASSAKDRGSSPLHF. In DNA, the CDR3 is TGTGCCAGCAGCGCCAAAGACAGGGGCAGTTCACCCCTCCACTTT.

This chain links TRBV5-1 with TRBJ2-1; 13 nucleotides match TRBD2. This CDR3 is 15 amino acids long. Germline-derived CDR1 and CDR2 are SGHRS and YFSETQ. V lost 2 bases to trimming and J lost 7 bases; unmatched junction nucleotides: 3. In DNA form, the CDR3 reads TGCGCCAGCAGCTTCACTAGCGGGAGGGGGAATGAGCAGTTCTTC. This translates into CASSFTSGRGNEQFF.

The count of this clone is one. The chain uses TRBV5-3 and TRBJ1-4; D gene ambiguous. TRBV5-3 is placed among ORFs of uncertain function. Trimming took off 5 bases at V and 4 bases at J, with 3 bases between the two ends. CDR3 length equals 11 residues. The CDR3 DNA is TGTGCCAGAAGTTATAATGAAAAACTGTTTTTT. Protein: CARSYNEKLFF.

This chain joins TRBV10-3 and TRBJ2-7; 11 bases map to TRBD1. The junction had 7 bases not matched to a gene; V was cut back by 6 bases and J by 0 bases. The CDR3 sequence is 16 residues long. Germline V gene lookup returns CDR1 ENHRY and CDR2 SYGVKD. The CDR3 DNA is TGTGCCATCAGGAGAGCCGGGACAGGGGGCTCCTACGAGCAGTACTTC. Its translation: CAIRRAGTGGSYEQYF.

J is TRBJ2-7 and V is TRBV7-3; 15 bases map to TRBD2. CDR1 and CDR2 (germline): SGHTA, FQGTGA. J gave up 6 bases and V 5 bases, and 5 bases lay outside the gene matches. The CDR3 totals 15 residues. CDR3 amino acids: CASSAKGLAGGEQYF. Here the CDR3 DNA reads TGTGCCAGCAGCGCGAAGGGACTAGCGGGAGGCGAGCAGTACTTC.

The rearrangement joins TRBV18 to TRBJ2-5; 14 bases line up with TRBD2. CDR1 and CDR2 from the germline V gene are KGHSH and LQKENI. V was pared by 4 bases and J by 2 bases, with 6 bases of the junction left unmatched. CDR3 length equals 17 residues. This CDR3 reads CASSLGTSGSGQETQYF. The CDR3, as DNA: TGTGCCAGCTCACTCGGGACTAGCGGGAGTGGTCAAGAGACCCAGTACTTC.

The chain recombines TRBV2 with TRBJ1-2; 9 bases line up with TRBD1. V dropped 6 bases and J dropped 4; count of bases not matched to a gene: 0. This CDR3 is 12 amino acids long. Per the germline V gene, CDR1 is SNHLY and CDR2 is FYNNEI. The CDR3 coding sequence is TGTGCCAGCAGGGACAGGGGCTATGGCTACACCTTC. Its translation: CASRDRGYGYTF. Combining the CDR3 with reference TRBV2 and TRBJ1-2 gives the whole variable domain EPEVTQTPSHQVTQMGQEVILRCVPISNHLYFYWYRQILGQKVEFLVSFYNNEISEKSEIFDDQFSVERPDGSNFTLKIRSTKLEDSAMYFCASRDRGYGYTFGSGTRLTVV.

Only a few counts were recorded for this clone. The rearrangement uses TRBV9 and TRBJ2-7, with D uncertain. Trimming removed 0 bases from V and 0 bases from J, with 4 bases in between. The CDR3 consists of 13 residues. The germline CDR1 and CDR2 sequences are SGDLS and YYNGEE. The DNA for the CDR3 is TGTGCCAGCAGCGTAGCAGACTCCTACGAGCAGTACTTC. Encoded protein: CASSVADSYEQYF.

The chain joins TRBV5-1 to TRBJ2-6; no clear D. Germline V gene data show CDR1 as SGHRS and CDR2 as YFSETQ. Trimming left V 4 bases short and J 0 bases short, with 8 bases between. The CDR3 has 15 residues. CDR3 in amino acids: CASSGSFSGANVLTF. The CDR3 DNA reads TGCGCCAGCAGCGGCAGTTTCTCTGGGGCCAACGTCCTGACTTTC.

This clone showed up just once. This chain uses TRBV7-2 with TRBJ2-7; no firm D call. The V gene lost 3 bases and the J gene lost 3 bases, with 3 bases spanning the gap. The CDR3 is made up of 11 amino acids. Germline V gene lookup returns CDR1 SGHTA and CDR2 FQGNSA. The CDR3 here is CASSFHYEQYF. CDR3 bases: TGTGCCAGCAGCTTCCACTACGAGCAGTACTTC.

This clone was detected only a few times. The chain links TRBV6-2 or TRBV6-3 to TRBJ2-7; D gene ambiguous. Germline CDR1 MNHEY, CDR2 SVGEGT. V was cut by 2 bases and J by 5 bases, with 10 bases left in between. This CDR3 contains 13 residues. CDR3 in amino acids: CASSYAERNEQYF. CDR3 DNA: TGTGCCAGCAGTTACGCAGAGCGAAACGAGCAGTACTTC.

This chain joins TRBV30 and TRBJ1-4, with D unresolved. Looked up from germline, CDR1 is GTSNPN and CDR2 is SVGIG (reference sequence). V was pared by 1 base and J by 14 bases, with 11 bases between. The CDR3 is 11 amino acids. CDR3 DNA: TGTGCCTGGAGTGGGACGGGGAGGCTGTTTTTT. Translating gives CAWSGTGRLFF.

The V and J genes are TRBV9 and TRBJ2-7; TRBD1 might be the D (6 bases). Deletions cut 3 bases from V and 3 bases from J, with 13 bases between. Germline values: CDR1 SGDLS, CDR2 YYNGEE. The CDR3 consists of 14 residues. Here the CDR3 DNA reads TGTGCCAGCAGCGGAGGACAGAGTAGCTACGAGCAGTACTTC. Translating gives CASSGGQSSYEQYF.

This chain connects TRBV5-5 to TRBJ1-6; D is ambiguous. The CDR3 has 14 residues. The V gene lost 0 bases and the J gene lost 6 bases, with 7 bases spanning the gap. Per the germline V gene, CDR1 is SGHKS and CDR2 is YYEKEE (reference sequence). CDR3 protein: CASSLGQVNSPLHF. CDR3 in DNA: TGTGCCAGCAGCTTGGGGCAGGTTAATTCACCCCTCCACTTT. The whole variable domain, remainder taken from reference TRBV5-5 and TRBJ1-6, is DAGVTQSPTHLIKTRGQQVTLRCSPISGHKSVSWYQQVLGQGPQFIFQYYEKEERGRGNFPDRFSARQFPNYSSELNVNALLLGDSALYLCASSLGQVNSPLHFGNGTRLTVT.

The chain joins TRBV28 to TRBJ2-1, with 8 bases matching TRBD2. The V and J ends lost 2 bases and 9 bases, in that order; junction bases with no gene match: 9. The CDR3 sequence is 15 residues long. The germline gives CDR1 MDHEN, CDR2 SYDVKM. The CDR3 spells CASSLLAGMLGEQFF. The CDR3 DNA reads TGTGCCAGCAGTTTACTAGCGGGTATGCTGGGTGAGCAGTTCTTC. Together with reference TRBV28 and TRBJ2-1, the CDR3 gives the full variable domain: DVKVTQSSRYLVKRTGEKVFLECVQDMDHENMFWYRQDPGLGLRLIYFSYDVKMKEKGDIPEGYSVSREKKERFSLILESASTNQTSMYLCASSLLAGMLGEQFFGPGTRLTVL.

The chain is built from TRBV5-1 and TRBJ2-2; TRBD2 matches 7 bases. CDR3 size: 14 residues. The germline V gene has CDR1 SGHRS and CDR2 YFSETQ. J lost 5 bases, V lost 6 bases, and 7 bases had no gene match. CDR3: CASTPSGTTGELFF. DNA of the CDR3: TGCGCCAGCACCCCTAGCGGCACAACCGGGGAGCTGTTTTTT.

This sequence joins TRBV11-3 and TRBJ2-5; tentatively, D is TRBD1 (5 bases). This CDR3 is 15 amino acids long. V lost 1 base and J 3 bases, leaving 12 bases between the germline ends. Germline CDR1 reads SGHNT; CDR2 reads YENEEA. CDR3 sequence: CASSLGVGPEETQYF. Here the CDR3 DNA reads TGTGCCAGCAGCTTAGGTGTGGGGCCCGAAGAGACCCAGTACTTC.

The gene calls are TRBV7-2 and TRBJ2-3, with D tentatively TRBD2 (6 bases). Trimming left V 0 bases short and J 7 bases short, with 14 bases between. The CDR3 extends over 15 amino acids. The germline CDR1 and CDR2 sequences are SGHTA and FQGNSA. The CDR3 spells CASSLAILAPYTQYF. The CDR3 DNA follows: TGTGCCAGCAGCTTAGCAATCCTAGCGCCTTATACGCAGTATTTT.

The genes are TRBV7-8 and TRBJ1-6; 9 nucleotides match TRBD1. Losses at the gene ends were 4 bases for V and 9 bases for J; bases not matched to a gene: 10. The CDR3 length is 16 residues. Germline V gene sequence: CDR1 SGHVS, CDR2 FQNEAQ. The CDR3 here is CASSSRTGATGSPLHF. CDR3 DNA: TGTGCCAGCAGCTCCCGGACAGGGGCGACCGGTTCACCCCTCCACTTT.

V is TRBV14 and J is TRBJ1-1, with 7 positions matching TRBD1. This CDR3 region has 15 residues. V lost 3 bases and J lost 5; bases outside the gene matches: 9. Germline CDR1 reads SGHDN; CDR2 reads FVKESK. This chain's CDR3 is CASSHIQGLKTEAFF. In DNA form, the CDR3 reads TGTGCCAGCAGCCACATACAGGGGTTAAAAACTGAAGCTTTCTTT.

The chain links TRBV14 to TRBJ1-3, with 7 bases lining up with TRBD1. The CDR3 covers 13 residues. CDR1 is SGHDN, CDR2 FVKESK, per germline. Unmatched junction bases numbered 1, after V lost 4 bases and J lost 4 bases. The CDR3 DNA sequence: TGTGCCAGCAGCCGGGACAGCGGAAACACCATATATTTT. Translated, it gives CASSRDSGNTIYF.

The chain combines TRBV5-6 with TRBJ1-2; D ambiguous. V was clipped by 4 bases and J by 6 bases, with 16 bases between them. The CDR3 length is 14 residues. Germline CDR1 and CDR2: SGHDT and YYEEEE. The CDR3 loop reads CASSKPTPLDGYTF. CDR3 nucleotides: TGTGCCAGCAGCAAGCCGACACCGCTGGATGGCTACACCTTC.

V gene TRBV28 combines with J gene TRBJ2-7; a weak D match, TRBD2 (5 bases). This CDR3 is 12 amino acids long. In germline, CDR1 is MDHEN, CDR2 SYDVKM. Deletions cut 8 bases from V and 2 bases from J, with 10 bases between. The CDR3 coding sequence is TGTGCCAGCGAGGGATACCCCTACGAGCAGTACTTC. Its translation is CASEGYPYEQYF. Looking up the rest from reference TRBV28 and TRBJ2-7 gives the full variable domain: DVKVTQSSRYLVKRTGEKVFLECVQDMDHENMFWYRQDPGLGLRLIYFSYDVKMKEKGDIPEGYSVSREKKERFSLILESASTNQTSMYLCASEGYPYEQYFGPGTRLTVT.